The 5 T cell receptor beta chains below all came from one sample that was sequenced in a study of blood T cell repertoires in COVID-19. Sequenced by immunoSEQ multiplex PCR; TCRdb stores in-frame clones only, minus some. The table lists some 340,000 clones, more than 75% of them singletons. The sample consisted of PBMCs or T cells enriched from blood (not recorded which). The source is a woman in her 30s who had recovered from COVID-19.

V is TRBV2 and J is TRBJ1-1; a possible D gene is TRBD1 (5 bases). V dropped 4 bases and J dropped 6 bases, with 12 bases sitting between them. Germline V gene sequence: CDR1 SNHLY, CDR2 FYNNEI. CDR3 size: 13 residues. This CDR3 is CASSGVVGAEAFF. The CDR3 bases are TGTGCCAGCAGTGGTGTTGTAGGGGCTGAAGCTTTCTTT.

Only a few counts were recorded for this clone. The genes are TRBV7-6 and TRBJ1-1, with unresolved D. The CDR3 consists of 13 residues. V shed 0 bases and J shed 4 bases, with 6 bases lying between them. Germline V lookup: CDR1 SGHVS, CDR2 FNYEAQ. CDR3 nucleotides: TGTGCCAGCAGCTTAGCCATCGGCACTGAAGCTTTCTTT. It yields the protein CASSLAIGTEAFF.

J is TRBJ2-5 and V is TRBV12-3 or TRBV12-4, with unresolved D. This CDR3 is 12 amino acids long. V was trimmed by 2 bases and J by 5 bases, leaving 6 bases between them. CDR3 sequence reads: CASSLNGETQYF. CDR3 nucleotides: TGTGCCAGCAGTTTAAACGGGGAGACCCAGTACTTC.

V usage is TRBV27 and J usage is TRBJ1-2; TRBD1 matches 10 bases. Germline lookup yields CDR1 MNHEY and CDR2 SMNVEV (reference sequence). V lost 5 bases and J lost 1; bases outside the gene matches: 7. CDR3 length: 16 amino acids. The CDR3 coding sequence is TGTGCCAGCAGTGCACAGAGGACAGGGGGTAACTATGGCTACACCTTC. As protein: CASSAQRTGGNYGYTF.

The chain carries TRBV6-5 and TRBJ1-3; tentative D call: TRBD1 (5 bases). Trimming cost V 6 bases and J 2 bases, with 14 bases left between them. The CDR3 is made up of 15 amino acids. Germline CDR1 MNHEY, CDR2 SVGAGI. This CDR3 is CASSLTGATGNTIYF. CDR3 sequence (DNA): TGTGCCAGCAGCCTAACAGGAGCAACTGGAAACACCATATATTTT.